This TCR beta chain was sequenced during a study of Graves' ophthalmopathy and Graves' hyperthyroidism. Study overall: There was a collection of peripheral blood at initial diagnosis, before any treatment.

As the template, RNA transcripts were used to amplify TCR beta CDR3 regions. An initial RT-PCR round employing HTBI primers preceded a second-round multiplex PCR. TCRdb reprocessed the multiplex PCR reads with MiXCR, giving one entry per CDR3 protein. The profile shows roughly 160,000 distinct CDR3 sequences, 30% to 45% of them singletons. This clonotype was seen ten or more times. No antigen is known for it. Germline CDR1 and CDR2: SGHTA and FQGNSA. The CDR3 runs 15 residues. V was trimmed by 5 bases and J by 0 bases, leaving 11 bases between them. Study-wide results and limits: Sensitivity of about 70% and specificity of approximately 72% were achieved by the model that predicted ophthalmopathy progression.

No donor had other autoimmune disease, uncontrolled infection, pregnancy or lactation. The sample consisted of peripheral blood. The TCR was taken from a middle-aged woman with Graves' ophthalmopathy. V is TRBV7-2 and J is TRBJ1-5; D unresolved. CDR3 nucleotides: TGTGCCAGCAGCACCAATCCGAATAGCAATCAGCCCCAGCATTTT. It specifies CASSTNPNSNQPQHF.